These 16 T cell receptor beta chains came from one sample sequenced in a study of T-cell memory formation after mild COVID-19. TCRdb reprocessed the 5' RACE reads via MiXCR and lists one record per CDR3 protein. The data contain about 160,000 distinct CDR3 sequences, 30% to 35% of them singletons. The sample taken for sequencing was PBMCs or a T cell subset sorted from them (not recorded which). These receptors were collected from an adult woman who had mild COVID-19 (a few samples of this study predate the infection). Cell type and time point are not known.

This clonotype was detected a few times. The rearrangement joins TRBV6-6 to TRBJ1-2; D is perhaps TRBD1 (6 bases). Trimming removed 6 bases from V and 7 bases from J, with 27 bases in between. The length of the CDR3 is 17 residues. In germline, CDR1 is MNHNY, CDR2 SVGAGI (reference sequence). The CDR3 here is CASSGSALLGRGLGYTF. In nucleotides, the CDR3 is TGTGCCAGCAGCGGATCAGCCCTCTTGGGGCGGGGGCTTGGCTACACCTTC.

This sequence joins TRBV20-1 and TRBJ1-2, with 8 bases lining up with TRBD1. V lost 6 bases to trimming and J lost 4 bases; unmatched junction nucleotides: 7. This CDR3 region has 13 residues. Per the germline V gene, CDR1 is DFQATT and CDR2 is SNEGSKA (reference sequence). The CDR3: CSAPGQDLYGYTF. The DNA of the CDR3 is TGCAGTGCCCCGGGACAGGACCTCTATGGCTACACCTTC.

This clonotype was counted a few times. The gene calls are TRBV3-1 and TRBJ2-2, with D uncertain. The V and J ends lost 1 base and 6 bases respectively, with 3 bases between them. The V gene's germline CDR1 is LGHDT and CDR2 YNNKEL (reference sequence). The CDR3 loop spans 12 amino acids. The CDR3 sequence is CASSQGAGELFF. The CDR3 region has the DNA TGTGCCAGCAGCCAAGGGGCCGGGGAGCTGTTTTTT.

This clonotype was counted between two and nine times. V and J are TRBV19 and TRBJ2-7; D possibly uses TRBD1 or TRBD2 (7 bases each). Germline V lookup: CDR1 LNHDA, CDR2 SQIVND (reference sequence). This CDR3 region has 13 residues. With 1 base removed from V and 6 bases from J, the gap between germline ends came to 10 bases. DNA for the CDR3: TGTGCCAGTAGTATAGGGGAGGGGGCCGAGCAGTACTTC. Translation: CASSIGEGAEQYF.

This clonotype was seen a few times. The chain has TRBV4-1 and TRBJ2-7; the D is unclear. CDR3 length: 13 amino acids. Trimming stripped 0 bases from V and 4 bases from J, with 7 bases between. The germline V gene encodes CDR1 MGHRA and CDR2 YSYEKL. The DNA for the CDR3 is TGCGCCAGCAGCCAAGATCTGGGGTACGAGCAGTACTTC. Amino acid sequence: CASSQDLGYEQYF.

This clonotype was seen more than once but under ten times. The rearrangement uses TRBV13 and TRBJ2-3, with 8 bases lining up with TRBD1. Germline CDR1 is PRHDT and CDR2 is FYEKMQ (reference sequence). The CDR3 covers 15 residues. The V segment lost 5 bases and the J segment 1 base; nucleotides outside the gene matches: 5. Written as DNA, the CDR3 is TGTGCCAGCAGCCTGGACAGGGTTGGCACAGATACGCAGTATTTT. This encodes CASSLDRVGTDTQYF.

The chain's CDR3 is CSARGLAGGSSYNEQFF. The CDR3 DNA reads TGCAGTGCTAGGGGACTAGCGGGGGGTAGCTCCTACAATGAGCAGTTCTTC. V is TRBV20-1 and J is TRBJ2-1; 15 positions match TRBD2. CDR1 DFQATT and CDR2 SNEGSKA come from the germline V gene (reference sequence). The J segment lost 0 bases and the V segment lost 3 bases, leaving 3 bases of the junction unmatched. The CDR3 length is 17 residues.

This chain uses TRBV7-6 with TRBJ2-5; TRBD2 might be the D (5 bases). The CDR3 runs to 16 residues. Germline V lookup: CDR1 SGHVS, CDR2 FNYEAQ. Trimming removed 4 bases at V and 1 base at J, with 16 bases between. The CDR3 coding sequence is TGTGCCAGCAGCTCACAAACGCCCAGCGGCCAAGAGACCCAGTACTTC. It is translated as CASSSQTPSGQETQYF.

The rearrangement uses TRBV7-3 and TRBJ2-1, with 11 bases that match TRBD1. After removal of 3 bases from V and 8 bases from J, the junction contained 6 bases not matched to a gene. Germline loops: CDR1 SGHTA, CDR2 FQGTGA. The CDR3 is made up of 15 amino acids. The DNA for the CDR3 is TGTGCCAGCAGCTTTCCGGGACAGGGGGGCGATGAGCAGTTCTTC. It codes for CASSFPGQGGDEQFF.

This clonotype has just a few counts. This chain connects TRBV25-1 to TRBJ1-2, with TRBD1 matching over 8 bases. With 8 bases clipped from V and 6 bases from J, the junction kept 2 bases outside the gene matches. This CDR3 is 11 amino acids long. The germline V gene encodes CDR1 MGHDK and CDR2 SYGVNS. The CDR3 here is CASRTGNGYTF. CDR3 sequence (DNA): TGTGCCAGCCGGACAGGGAATGGCTACACCTTC.

V is TRBV7-9 and J is TRBJ2-7; 7 nucleotides align to TRBD1. This CDR3 is built from 15 residues. The V segment lost 1 base and the J segment 9 bases; nucleotides outside the gene matches: 12. Germline CDR1 is SEHNR and CDR2 is FQNEAQ (reference sequence). CDR3 residues: CASSLDETGNFGQYF. CDR3 DNA: TGTGCCAGCAGCTTAGATGAGACAGGGAATTTCGGGCAGTACTTC.

The rearrangement uses TRBV7-2 and TRBJ2-1; 12 positions agree with TRBD2. V trimming: 5 bases; J trimming: 9 bases; junction bases outside the gene matches: 8. The CDR3 has 15 amino acids. Germline V gives CDR1 SGHTA, CDR2 FQGNSA. DNA of the CDR3: TGTGCCAGCAGCCTGACTAGCGGGAGAGTTAGTGAGCAGTTCTTC. This encodes CASSLTSGRVSEQFF.

This clonotype was found once. The CDR3 is CASSLFHTNTEAFF. DNA of the CDR3: TGTGCCAGCAGCTTATTTCATACGAACACTGAAGCTTTCTTT. This chain joins TRBV7-3 and TRBJ1-1; D is ambiguous. This CDR3 comprises 14 residues. Germline CDR1 is SGHTA and CDR2 is FQGTGA. The germline V and J ends were trimmed by 2 bases and 1 base, with 8 bases remaining between them. Using reference TRBV7-3 and TRBJ1-1 for the parts outside the CDR3, the full variable domain is GAGVSQTPSNKVTEKGKYVELRCDPISGHTALYWYRQSLGQGPEFLIYFQGTGAADDSGLPNDRFFAVRPEGSVSTLKIQRTERGDSAVYLCASSLFHTNTEAFFGQGTRLTVV.

This clonotype was found a few times. The chain employs TRBV12-3 or TRBV12-4 and TRBJ2-2, with TRBD1 matching 7 bases. V lost 5 bases, J lost 3 bases, and 6 bases stayed unmatched. The CDR3 covers 15 residues. CDR3 sequence: CASSPFDRDTGELFF. In nucleotides, the CDR3 is TGTGCCAGCAGTCCCTTTGACAGGGACACCGGGGAGCTGTTTTTT.

This clonotype was seen a handful of times. The rearrangement uses TRBV5-1 and TRBJ2-1; maybe TRBD2 (6 bases). Germline lookup yields CDR1 SGHRS and CDR2 YFSETQ. Trimming cost V 7 bases and J 8 bases, with 10 bases left between them. This CDR3 comprises 11 residues. For the CDR3, the DNA is TGCGCCAGCGGCGGGGCGGATGAGCAGTTCTTC. This gives the protein CASGGADEQFF.

This sequence joins TRBV24-1 and TRBJ2-3; the match to TRBD2 covers 11 bases. The CDR3 runs to 14 residues. V was clipped by 10 bases and J by 0 bases; unmatched bases: 2. The germline CDR1 and CDR2 sequences are KGHDR and SFDVKD. This chain's CDR3 is CATTSGRSTDTQYF. In DNA form, the CDR3 reads TGTGCCACAACTAGCGGGAGAAGCACAGATACGCAGTATTTT.